These T cell receptor beta chains were read from a single sample in a study of vaccination effects on CD4 cells after COVID-19. The method was immunoSEQ multiplex PCR; TCRdb's version includes in-frame clones alone and lacks a portion of them. The table lists more than 50,000 clones, roughly 76% of them singletons. These receptors lack a known antigen. Source: CD4+ T cells from PBMCs cultured with HCoV-OC43 spike peptides, taken after COVID-19 vaccination. Every receptor here comes from a human donor who received a COVID-19 vaccine. The conserved cysteine and the conserved F or W are not part of the CDR3 here. Clone size is not always given. Where it is, it says once, few, many or a class for expanded clones.

V gene | clone size | CDR3 protein
TRBV4-1 | - | ASSLRGSGGYGYT
TRBV28 | - | ASMRPGGGRETQY
TRBV5-1 | once | ASSLGPGADTEAF
TRBV3-1/TRBV3-2 | - | ASSQVGTGRTDTQY
TRBV7-2 | - | ASSMRTTLEQF
TRBV5-1 | - | ASSPWDSRTDTQY
TRBV5-1 | - | ASSLRYGKETQY
TRBV6-5 | - | ASRDPWGANYGYT
TRBV30 | - | AWSAGKYSGNTIY
TRBV6-4 | - | ASSVTGTNTGELF
TRBV19 | - | ASSRLDRGSNQPQH
TRBV6-5 | - | ASSYDSTYNSPLH
TRBV6-1 | - | ASSEAWRIAGYT
TRBV6-4 | - | ASSDSPRADRDEKLF
TRBV30 | - | AWSVGQGGYNSPLH
TRBV12-5 | once | ASGLVQGDQYNYGYT
TRBV5-1 | - | ASSASGTGTSPLH
TRBV6-1 | - | ASSEAGQGSYGYT
TRBV3-1/TRBV3-2 | - | ASSQARNTEAF
TRBV6-5 | - | ASSRWVGENIQY
TRBV7-3 | few | ASSLGSNTGELF
TRBV28 | few | ASSARYAGGYT
TRBV7-2 | - | ASSAQGGSNQPQH
TRBV9 | - | ASSQSGTGVETQY
TRBV3-1/TRBV3-2 | few | ASSQGGGLFYSPLH
TRBV5-1 | few | ASSLAGTSGYNEQF
TRBV2 | - | ASSRGEGDRNSPLH
TRBV2 | - | ASSGAGGGNQPQH
TRBV18 | - | ASSGGGTQQPQH
TRBV2 | - | ASSEEGMGLSYGYT
TRBV10-3 | - | AITQGQGFGNEQF
TRBV13 | - | ASSPWTGRGAF
TRBV18 | - | ASSPGSTEAF
TRBV11-3 | - | ASSPTGFNYGYT
TRBV6-6 | - | ASSPGLNYGYT
TRBV20-1 | - | SASRQYTGELF
TRBV3-1/TRBV3-2 | - | ASSHLAGTGDYGYT
TRBV19 | once | ACSRTSNSPLH
TRBV7-2 | - | ASSSLYGYT
TRBV24-1 | - | ATSVEAGTDTQY
TRBV30 | - | AWSGTGANQPQH
TRBV9 | - | ASSPLGASGGASEQF
TRBV5-1 | - | ASSNGTGPYNEQF
TRBV5-1 | - | ASSLAVGVTNTEAF
TRBV2 | - | ASSLNFLAVSYNEQF
TRBV7-3 | - | ASSQNRVFGWPQH
TRBV6-5 | - | ASSYAAGANTGELF
TRBV5-5 | - | ASSLAGTGANVLT